The 10 T cell receptor beta chains below were found in one sample sequenced in a study of cytomegalovirus exposure and HLA in healthy donors. Measured with immunoSEQ multiplex PCR; TCRdb has only the in-frame clones, and not every one. The sample comprises around 300,000 clones, approximately 85% of which are singletons, and around 0.96% rests with the top ten. Sequencing input: PBMCs. The origin of the receptors is a man aged 30 to 39 in good health and CMV-seronegative.

The V gene is TRBV7-9, the J gene TRBJ2-3; D remains unclear. This CDR3 comprises 14 residues. The V end was cut by 5 bases, the J end by 4 bases, with 13 bases between. Germline CDR1 is SEHNR and CDR2 is FQNEAQ (reference sequence). The CDR3 sequence: CASSPGSGPDTQYF. The DNA of the CDR3 is TGTGCCAGCAGCCCCGGGTCCGGTCCAGATACGCAGTATTTT. The whole variable domain, remainder taken from reference TRBV7-9 and TRBJ2-3, is DTGVSQNPRHKITKRGQNVTFRCDPISEHNRLYWYRQTLGQGPEFLTYFQNEAQLEKSRLLSDRFSAERPKGSFSTLEIQRTEQGDSAMYLCASSPGSGPDTQYFGPGTRLTVL.

The sample holds a few counts of this clone. This rearrangement joins TRBV6-6 to TRBJ1-5; a weak D match, TRBD1 (5 bases). V was shortened by 6 bases and J by 6 bases, with 15 bases between the two germline ends. Per germline, CDR1 MNHNY and CDR2 SVGAGI (reference sequence). The CDR3 covers 14 residues. CDR3 amino acids: CASRPFAGVQPQHF. CDR3 DNA: TGTGCCAGCAGACCTTTTGCGGGGGTTCAGCCCCAGCATTTT.

This sequence joins TRBV19 and TRBJ2-1; D call uncertain. The CDR3 loop spans 13 amino acids. Germline V lookup: CDR1 LNHDA, CDR2 SQIVND (reference sequence). Trimming left V 0 bases short and J 4 bases short, with 4 bases between. CDR3 residues: CASSIDPYNEQFF. DNA for the CDR3: TGTGCCAGTAGTATAGATCCTTACAATGAGCAGTTCTTC. Supplemented by reference TRBV19 and TRBJ2-1, the full variable domain reads DGGITQSPKYLFRKEGQNVTLSCEQNLNHDAMYWYRQDPGQGLRLIYYSQIVNDFQKGDIAEGYSVSREKKESFPLTVTSAQKNPTAFYLCASSIDPYNEQFFGPGTRLTVL.

The chain links TRBV11-2 to TRBJ1-3, with D maybe TRBD1 (6 bases). This CDR3 has 15 residues. Germline values: CDR1 SGHAT, CDR2 FQNNGV. V was pared by 1 base and J by 4 bases, with 11 bases between. CDR3: CASSLVGASGNTIYF. The DNA of the CDR3 is TGTGCCAGCAGCTTAGTGGGGGCCTCAGGAAACACCATATATTTT.

The gene calls are TRBV6-5 and TRBJ2-1; 7 positions agree with TRBD1. The CDR3 sequence is 15 residues long. Trimming took 6 bases from V and 9 from J; bases not matched to a gene: 14. Looked up from germline, CDR1 is MNHEY and CDR2 is SVGAGI. The CDR3 coding sequence is TGTGCCAGCAGAAAAGACAGGGCAGGTACAATTGAGCAGTTCTTC. It specifies CASRKDRAGTIEQFF.

This chain connects TRBV7-2 to TRBJ1-2, with D possibly TRBD1 on 5 matching bases. Trimming left V 1 base short and J 4 bases short, with 13 bases between. CDR3 length equals 15 residues. Germline V lookup: CDR1 SGHTA, CDR2 FQGNSA. In DNA form, the CDR3 reads TGTGCCAGCAGCTTAGTTCAGGGACTAGGCTATGGCTACACCTTC. Translating it yields CASSLVQGLGYGYTF.

The chain has TRBV30 and TRBJ1-6; tentatively, D is TRBD1 (6 bases). Trimming removed 3 bases at V and 8 bases at J, with 20 bases between. The CDR3 sequence is 16 residues long. Germline loops: CDR1 GTSNPN, CDR2 SVGIG (reference sequence). CDR3 amino acids: CAWRRTAAFLYSPLHF. CDR3 nucleotide sequence: TGTGCCTGGAGGCGGACAGCGGCTTTCCTTTATTCACCCCTCCACTTT.

The chain recombines TRBV5-4 with TRBJ2-5; possible D gene TRBD1, 6 bases. V lost 2 bases to trimming and J lost 1 base, with 9 bases between them. Germline-derived CDR1 and CDR2 are SGHNT and YYREEE (reference sequence). There are 14 residues in the CDR3. CDR3 DNA sequence: TGTGCCAGCAGCTTAGGACAGTTCCAAGAGACCCAGTACTTC. Translating gives CASSLGQFQETQYF.

The CDR3 here is CASSPEAGGPGTQYF. CDR3 DNA: TGCGCCAGCAGCCCCGAGGCGGGGGGGCCGGGTACGCAGTATTTT. The chain couples TRBV5-1 to TRBJ2-3; 9 nucleotides match TRBD2. This CDR3 has 15 residues. Looked up from germline, CDR1 is SGHRS and CDR2 is YFSETQ. V lost 4 bases to trimming and J lost 8 bases; unmatched junction nucleotides: 11.

The genes are TRBV5-6 and TRBJ1-2; D call uncertain. The CDR3 runs 12 residues. Per the germline V gene, CDR1 is SGHDT and CDR2 is YYEEEE. The V end was cut by 2 bases, the J end by 8 bases, with 10 bases between. CDR3 in amino acids: CASSFVPLGYTF. In DNA form, the CDR3 reads TGTGCCAGCAGCTTCGTTCCGTTGGGCTACACCTTC.